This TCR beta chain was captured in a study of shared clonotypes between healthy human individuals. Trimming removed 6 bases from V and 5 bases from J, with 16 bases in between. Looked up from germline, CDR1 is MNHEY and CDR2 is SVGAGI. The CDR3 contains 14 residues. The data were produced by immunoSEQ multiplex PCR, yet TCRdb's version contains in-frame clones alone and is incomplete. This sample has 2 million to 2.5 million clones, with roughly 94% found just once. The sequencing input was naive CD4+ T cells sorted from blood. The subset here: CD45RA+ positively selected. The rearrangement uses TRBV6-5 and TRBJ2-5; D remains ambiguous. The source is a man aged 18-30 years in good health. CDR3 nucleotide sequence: TGTGCCAGCAGGAATCTAGGGTTTTCGGAGACCCAGTACTTC. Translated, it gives CASRNLGFSETQYF.